The clone carrying this T cell receptor (beta chain) appeared a few times. This entry belongs to a study of T cell clones after liver transplantation. The CDR3 sequence is 15 residues long. Trimming removed 4 bases from V and 1 base from J, with 10 bases in between. CDR1 is LGHNA, CDR2 YNFKEQ, per germline. The repertoire was sequenced with immunoSEQ multiplex PCR; TCRdb's copy has only in-frame clones and lacks some. The repertoire includes fewer than 110,000 clones, around 80% of them detected once, and about 2.8% sits in the top ten. Source: CD4+ T cells from blood, taken approximately 4 years after liver transplant. The TCR comes from a human patient who received a liver transplant. Part of the T cell pool may stem from the graft donor. The J gene is TRBJ2-2, the V gene TRBV4-2; D may be TRBD1 or TRBD2 (5 bases each). This CDR3 reads CASSRGTLNTGELFF. The CDR3 coding sequence is TGTGCCAGCAGCCGAGGGACCCTGAACACCGGGGAGCTGTTTTTT.